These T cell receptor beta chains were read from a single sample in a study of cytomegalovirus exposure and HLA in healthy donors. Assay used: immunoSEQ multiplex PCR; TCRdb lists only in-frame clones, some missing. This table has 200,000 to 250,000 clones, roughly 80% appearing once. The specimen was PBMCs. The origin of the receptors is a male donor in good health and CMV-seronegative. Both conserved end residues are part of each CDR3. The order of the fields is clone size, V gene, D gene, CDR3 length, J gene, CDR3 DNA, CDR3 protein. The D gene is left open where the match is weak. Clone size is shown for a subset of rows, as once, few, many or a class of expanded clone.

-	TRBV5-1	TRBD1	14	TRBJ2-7	TGCGCCAGCAGCCCCGGGACAGTCTCCTACGAGCAGTACTTC	CASSPGTVSYEQYF
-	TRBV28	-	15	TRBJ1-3	TGTGCCAGCAGTCCAGGGTTAAGGCAAGGAAACACCATATATTTT	CASSPGLRQGNTIYF
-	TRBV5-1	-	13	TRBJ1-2	TGCGCCAGCAGCTTGGGTCAGGACTATGGCTACACCTTC	CASSLGQDYGYTF
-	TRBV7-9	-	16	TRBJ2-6	TGTTCCAGCAGCTCCCCCGGGATTTCTGGGGCCAACGTCCTGACTTTC	CSSSSPGISGANVLTF
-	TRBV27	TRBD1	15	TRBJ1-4	TGTGCCAGCAGTATTCGACAGGGCTATCGTGAAAAACTGTTTTTT	CASSIRQGYREKLFF
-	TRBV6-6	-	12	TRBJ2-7	TGTGCCAGCAGATCGAAATTGGGCGAGCAGTACTTC	CASRSKLGEQYF
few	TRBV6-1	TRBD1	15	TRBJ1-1	TGTGCCAGCAGTGCCCAGGGGGGACAGGGGACTGAAGCTTTCTTT	CASSAQGGQGTEAFF
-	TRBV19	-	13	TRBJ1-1	TGTGCCAGTACTCAGGGGATGAACACTGAAGCTTTCTTT	CASTQGMNTEAFF
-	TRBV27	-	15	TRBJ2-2	TGTGCCAGCAGTTTACAGGCGGGGAACACCGGGGAGCTGTTTTTT	CASSLQAGNTGELFF
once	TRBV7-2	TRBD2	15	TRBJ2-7	TGTGCCAGCAGCTTAGGGCCTAGCGGCCCCTACGAGCAGTACTTC	CASSLGPSGPYEQYF
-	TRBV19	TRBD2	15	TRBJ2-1	TGTGCCAGTAGTCGCGGGGCTAGCGGCTACAATGAGCAGTTCTTC	CASSRGASGYNEQFF
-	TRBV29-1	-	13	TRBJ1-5	TGCAGCGTTGACCAGGGTTTAGGTCAGCCCCAGCATTTT	CSVDQGLGQPQHF
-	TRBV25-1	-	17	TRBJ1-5	TGTGCCAGCAGTGAAGGGGGGGGAGGGGAGACCAATCAGCCCCAGCATTTT	CASSEGGGGETNQPQHF
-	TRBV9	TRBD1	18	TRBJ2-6	TGTGCCAGCAGCGGACTTACAGGGGGCATAGGTGGGGCCAACGTCCTGACTTTC	CASSGLTGGIGGANVLTF
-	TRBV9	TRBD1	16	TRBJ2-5	TGTGCCAGCAGCCCGCACCAAGGACAGGGCCAAGAGACCCAGTACTTC	CASSPHQGQGQETQYF
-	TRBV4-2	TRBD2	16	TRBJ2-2	TGTGCCAGCAGCCAAGAAGTAGCGGGAGAAACCGGGGAGCTGTTTTTT	CASSQEVAGETGELFF
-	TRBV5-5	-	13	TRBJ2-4	TGTGCCAGCAGCCTCGCACAGGAAAACATTCAGTACTTC	CASSLAQENIQYF
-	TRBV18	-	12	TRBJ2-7	TGTGCCAGCTCACCAGACACCTACGAGCAGTACTTC	CASSPDTYEQYF
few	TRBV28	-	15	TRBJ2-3	TGTGCCAGCAGTTTATTTGGGGGCACAGATGGTACGCAGTATTTT	CASSLFGGTDGTQYF
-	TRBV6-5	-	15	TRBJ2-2	TGTGCCAGCAGTCGGGAGATCCCTAGCACCGGGGAGCTGTTTTTT	CASSREIPSTGELFF
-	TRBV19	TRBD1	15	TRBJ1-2	TGTGCCAGTAGCTCAGTCGGGGGACAGGGGAAAGTCTACACCTTC	CASSSVGGQGKVYTF
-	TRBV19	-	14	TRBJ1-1	TGTGCCAGTAGTACGGACAGTTCGAACACTGAAGCTTTCTTT	CASSTDSSNTEAFF
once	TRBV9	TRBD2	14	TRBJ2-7	TGTGCCAGCAGCCGGACTAGCAATACCTACGAGCAGTACTTC	CASSRTSNTYEQYF
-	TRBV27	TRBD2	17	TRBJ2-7	TGTGCCAGCAGCTGGGGTAGCGGGGCAAAGAGCTCCTACGAGCAGTACTTC	CASSWGSGAKSSYEQYF
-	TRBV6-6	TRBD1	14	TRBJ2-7	TGTGCCAGCAGACCTCGACAGGGGGCCTACGAGCAGTACTTC	CASRPRQGAYEQYF
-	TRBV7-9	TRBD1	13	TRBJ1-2	TGTGCCAGCAGCCCGGACAGGGGTAATGGCTACACCTTC	CASSPDRGNGYTF
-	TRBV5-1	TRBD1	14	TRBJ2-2	TGCGCCAGCCGACAGGGATTGAACACCGGGGAGCTGTTTTTT	CASRQGLNTGELFF
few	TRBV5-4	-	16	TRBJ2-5	TGTGCCAGCAGCCCCCAGGGGCACATGCCTCAAGAGACCCAGTACTTC	CASSPQGHMPQETQYF
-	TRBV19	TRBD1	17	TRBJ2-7	TGTGCCAGTAGCCAGAATAGAGGACAGGGCTCGTCCTACGAGCAGTACTTC	CASSQNRGQGSSYEQYF
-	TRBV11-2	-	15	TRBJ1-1	TGTGCCAGCAGCTTTCTCGACAGCATGAACACTGAAGCTTTCTTT	CASSFLDSMNTEAFF
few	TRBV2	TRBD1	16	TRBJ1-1	TGTGCCAGCAGCCGTGTAGGGACAGGGTTTAACACTGAAGCTTTCTTT	CASSRVGTGFNTEAFF
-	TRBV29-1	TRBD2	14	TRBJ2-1	TGCAGCGCCTGGACTAGCGGGAGCCCCCATGAGCAGTTCTTC	CSAWTSGSPHEQFF
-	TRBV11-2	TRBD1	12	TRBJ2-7	TGTGCCAGCAGTACAGGGGACTACGAGCAGTACTTC	CASSTGDYEQYF
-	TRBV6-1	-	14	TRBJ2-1	TGTGCCAGCAGTAACTATGGGGAGTACAATGAGCAGTTCTTC	CASSNYGEYNEQFF
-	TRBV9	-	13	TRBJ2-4	TGTGCCAGCAGCGTATCGGGTGAAAACATTCAGTACTTC	CASSVSGENIQYF
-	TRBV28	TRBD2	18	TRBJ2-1	TGTGCCAGCACCCGGGCTTCTAGCGGGAGGCCCTCCTACAATGAGCAGTTCTTC	CASTRASSGRPSYNEQFF